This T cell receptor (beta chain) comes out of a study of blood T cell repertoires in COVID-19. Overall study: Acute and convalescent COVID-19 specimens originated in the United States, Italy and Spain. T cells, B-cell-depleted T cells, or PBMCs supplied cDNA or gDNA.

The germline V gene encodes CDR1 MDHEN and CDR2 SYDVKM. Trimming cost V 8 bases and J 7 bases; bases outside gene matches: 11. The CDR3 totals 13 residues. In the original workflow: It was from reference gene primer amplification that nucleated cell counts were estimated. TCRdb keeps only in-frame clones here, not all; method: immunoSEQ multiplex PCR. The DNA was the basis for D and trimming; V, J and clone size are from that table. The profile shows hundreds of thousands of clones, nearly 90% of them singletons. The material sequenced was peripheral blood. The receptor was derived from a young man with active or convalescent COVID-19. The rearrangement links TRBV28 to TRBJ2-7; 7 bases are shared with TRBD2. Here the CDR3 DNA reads TGTGCCAGCGCCACCGGGGACGGGAGGGAGCAGTACTTC. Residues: CASATGDGREQYF.